The clone carrying this T cell receptor (beta chain) was counted only a few times. Its target is unknown. The data belong to a study of post-analysis software for immune sequencing data. Across the study: Relapsing-remitting, secondary progressive and progressive-relapsing multiple sclerosis courses were included. Regarding the study as a whole: By F measure, samples from a shared preparation batch strongly co-clustered. With TRBV5-6, TRBV5-1 and TRBV20-1 included, roughly five TRBV segments were more frequent in patients than in controls. Normalized Chao1 diversity in multiple sclerosis patients fell significantly below that of controls.

The authors incorporated unique molecular identifiers into the TCR beta cDNA libraries. It was from roughly 1 to 10 million T cells that roughly 0.5 million cDNA molecules came. Via MiXCR, TCRdb re-called the PCR reads, giving one row per CDR3 protein. The data contain 380,000 or so distinct CDR3 sequences, 30% to 45% of them singletons. This CDR3 is built from 16 residues. Between the trimmed V and J ends, which lost 1 base and 4 bases, there was a span of 15 bases. The germline V gene has CDR1 LGHDT and CDR2 YNNKEL (reference sequence). The V gene is TRBV3-1, the J gene TRBJ2-3; D is perhaps TRBD2 (6 bases). Sequencing input: blood. This sequence originates from a girl between 10 and 17 years old with multiple sclerosis. This chain's CDR3 is CASSQVGGHRADTQYF. CDR3 coding DNA: TGTGCCAGCAGCCAAGTCGGGGGTCATCGGGCAGATACGCAGTATTTT.